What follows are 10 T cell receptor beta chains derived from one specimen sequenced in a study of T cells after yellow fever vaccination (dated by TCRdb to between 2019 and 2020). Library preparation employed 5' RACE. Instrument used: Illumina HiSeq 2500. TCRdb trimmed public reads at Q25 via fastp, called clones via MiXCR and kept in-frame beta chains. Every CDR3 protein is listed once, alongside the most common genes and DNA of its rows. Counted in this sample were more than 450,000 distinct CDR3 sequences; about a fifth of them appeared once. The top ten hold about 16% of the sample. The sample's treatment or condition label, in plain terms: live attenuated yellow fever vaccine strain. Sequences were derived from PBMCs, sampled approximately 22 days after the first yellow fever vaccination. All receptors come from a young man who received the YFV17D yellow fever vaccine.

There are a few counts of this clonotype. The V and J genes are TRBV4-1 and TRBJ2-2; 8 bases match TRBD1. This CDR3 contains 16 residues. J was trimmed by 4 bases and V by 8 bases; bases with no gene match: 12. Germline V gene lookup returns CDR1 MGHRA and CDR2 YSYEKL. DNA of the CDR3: TGCGCCAGCTGGACCGTAGCAGGGGGCGGCACCGGGGAGCTGTTTTTT. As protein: CASWTVAGGGTGELFF.

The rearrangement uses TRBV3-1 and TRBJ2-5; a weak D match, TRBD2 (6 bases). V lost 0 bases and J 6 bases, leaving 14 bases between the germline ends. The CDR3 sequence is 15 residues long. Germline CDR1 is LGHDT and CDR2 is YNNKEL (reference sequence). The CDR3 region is CASSQDAGFLKTQYF. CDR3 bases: TGTGCCAGCAGCCAAGATGCGGGGTTCTTGAAGACCCAGTACTTC.

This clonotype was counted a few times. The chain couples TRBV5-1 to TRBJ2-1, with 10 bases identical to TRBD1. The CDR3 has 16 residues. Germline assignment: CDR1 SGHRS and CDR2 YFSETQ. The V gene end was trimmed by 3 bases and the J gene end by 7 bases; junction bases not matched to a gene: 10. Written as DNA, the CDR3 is TGCGCCAGCAGCTCCGGCCGACAGGGGGCGTGGAATGAGCAGTTCTTC. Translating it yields CASSSGRQGAWNEQFF.

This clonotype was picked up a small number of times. The CDR3 reads CASRGLGGRYGYTF. Here the CDR3 DNA reads TGTGCCAGCAGAGGTTTGGGGGGGCGTTATGGCTACACCTTC. The gene calls are TRBV6-1 and TRBJ1-2; a weak D match, TRBD1 (6 bases). The V and J ends lost 6 bases and 5 bases respectively, with 16 bases between them. This CDR3 is 14 amino acids long. The germline gives CDR1 MNHNS, CDR2 SASEGT.

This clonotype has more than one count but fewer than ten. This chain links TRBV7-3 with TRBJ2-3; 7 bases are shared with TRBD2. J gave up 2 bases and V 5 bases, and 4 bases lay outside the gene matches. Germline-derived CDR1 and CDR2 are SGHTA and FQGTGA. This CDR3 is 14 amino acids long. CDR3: CASSRGLPTDTQYF. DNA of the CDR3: TGTGCCAGCAGCCGGGGACTACCCACAGATACGCAGTATTTT.

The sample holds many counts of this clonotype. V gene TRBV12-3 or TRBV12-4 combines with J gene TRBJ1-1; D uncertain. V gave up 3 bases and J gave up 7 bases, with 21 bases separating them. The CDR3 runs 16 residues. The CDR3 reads CASSFYDRGPFLEAFF. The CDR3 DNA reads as TGTGCCAGCAGTTTTTATGATAGAGGACCGTTCCTTGAAGCTTTCTTT.

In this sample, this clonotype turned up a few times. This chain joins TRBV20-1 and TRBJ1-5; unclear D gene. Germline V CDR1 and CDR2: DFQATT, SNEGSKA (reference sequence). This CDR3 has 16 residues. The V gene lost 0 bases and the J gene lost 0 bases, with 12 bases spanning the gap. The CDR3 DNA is TGCAGTGCTAGAGATCTAGGAGGGAATAGCAATCAGCCCCAGCATTTT. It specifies CSARDLGGNSNQPQHF.

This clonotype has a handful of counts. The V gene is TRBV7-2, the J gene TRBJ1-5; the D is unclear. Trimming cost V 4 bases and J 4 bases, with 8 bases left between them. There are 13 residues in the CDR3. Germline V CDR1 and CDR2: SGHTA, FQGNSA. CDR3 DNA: TGTGCCAGCAGCTCCGTTGGAAATCAGCCCCAGCATTTT. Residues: CASSSVGNQPQHF. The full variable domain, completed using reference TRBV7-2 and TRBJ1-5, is GAGVSQSPSNKVTEKGKDVELRCDPISGHTALYWYRQSLGQGLEFLIYFQGNSAPDKSGLPSDRFSAERTGGSVSTLTIQRTQQEDSAVYLCASSSVGNQPQHFGDGTRLSIL.

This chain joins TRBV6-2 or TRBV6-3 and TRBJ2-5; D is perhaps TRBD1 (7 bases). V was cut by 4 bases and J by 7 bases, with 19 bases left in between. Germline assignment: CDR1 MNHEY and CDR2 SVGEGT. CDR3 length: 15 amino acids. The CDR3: CASSWGQSRAGTQYF. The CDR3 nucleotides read TGTGCCAGCAGTTGGGGACAGTCAAGAGCGGGGACCCAGTACTTC.

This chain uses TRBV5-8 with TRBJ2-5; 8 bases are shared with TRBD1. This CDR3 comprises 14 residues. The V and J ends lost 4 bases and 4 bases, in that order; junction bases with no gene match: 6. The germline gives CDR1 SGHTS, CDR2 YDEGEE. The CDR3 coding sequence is TGTGCCAGCAGCCGGACAGGGTTTTTAGAGACCCAGTACTTC. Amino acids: CASSRTGFLETQYF. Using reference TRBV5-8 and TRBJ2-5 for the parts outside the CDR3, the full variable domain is EAGVTQSPTHLIKTRGQQATLRCSPISGHTSVYWYQQALGLGLQFLLWYDEGEERNRGNFPPRFSGRQFPNYSSELNVNALELEDSALYLCASSRTGFLETQYFGPGTRLLVL.